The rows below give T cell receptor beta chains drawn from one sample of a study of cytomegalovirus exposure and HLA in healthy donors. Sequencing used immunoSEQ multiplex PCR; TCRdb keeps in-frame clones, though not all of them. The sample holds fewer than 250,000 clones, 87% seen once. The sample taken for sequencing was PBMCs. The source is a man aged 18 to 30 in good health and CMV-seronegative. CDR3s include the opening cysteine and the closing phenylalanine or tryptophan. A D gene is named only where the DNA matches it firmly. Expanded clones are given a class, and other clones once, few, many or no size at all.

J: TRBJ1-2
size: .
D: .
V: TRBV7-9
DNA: TGTGCCAGCAGCTTAGGCAGGGCTGGCTATGGCTACACCTTC
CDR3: CASSLGRAGYGYTF

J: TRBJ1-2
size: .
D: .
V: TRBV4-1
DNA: TGTGCCAGCAGCCAAGACACAGGGCCAAGCTATGGCTACACCTTC
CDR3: CASSQDTGPSYGYTF

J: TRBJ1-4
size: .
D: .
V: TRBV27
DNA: TGTGCCAGCTCCCTAGGGGGATTTAATGAAAAACTGTTTTTT
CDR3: CASSLGGFNEKLFF

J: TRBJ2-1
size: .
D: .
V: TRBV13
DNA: TGTGCCAGCAGATCCCCTGGCGGGGCTTACAATGAGCAGTTCTTC
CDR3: CASRSPGGAYNEQFF

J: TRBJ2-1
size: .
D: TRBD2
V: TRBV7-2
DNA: TGTGCCAGCAGCCTTGTAGCGGGGGTATACAATGAGCAGTTCTTC
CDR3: CASSLVAGVYNEQFF

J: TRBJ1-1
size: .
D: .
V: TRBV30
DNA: TGTGCCTGGACCATTGGAGGGGCGGGTAGGACTGAAGCTTTCTTT
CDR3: CAWTIGGAGRTEAFF

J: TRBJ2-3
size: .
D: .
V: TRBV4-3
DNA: TGCGCCAGCAGCCAAGATTCCCTAGCTACCACAGATACGCAGTATTTT
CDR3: CASSQDSLATTDTQYF

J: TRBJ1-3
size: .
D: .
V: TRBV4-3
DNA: TGCGCCAGCAGCCAAGATGGAGTAAACACCATATATTTT
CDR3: CASSQDGVNTIYF

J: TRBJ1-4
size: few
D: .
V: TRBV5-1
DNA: TGCGCCAGCAGCTTGGGGCAGGGGAATGAAAAACTGTTTTTT
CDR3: CASSLGQGNEKLFF

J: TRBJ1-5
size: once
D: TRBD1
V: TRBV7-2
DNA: TGTGCCAGCGGACAGGACCCCAATCAGCCCCAGCATTTT
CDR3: CASGQDPNQPQHF

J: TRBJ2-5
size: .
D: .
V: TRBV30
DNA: TGTGCCTGGACCTCGGACATTTCGGAGACCCAGTACTTC
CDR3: CAWTSDISETQYF

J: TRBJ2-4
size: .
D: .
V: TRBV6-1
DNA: TGTGCCAGCAGTGGTCCTGGGGGCCGGGCCAAAAACATTCAGTACTTC
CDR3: CASSGPGGRAKNIQYF

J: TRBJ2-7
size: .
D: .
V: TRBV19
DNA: TGTGCCAGTAGTTATAGCGCAAGCTCCTACGAGCAGTACTTC
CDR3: CASSYSASSYEQYF

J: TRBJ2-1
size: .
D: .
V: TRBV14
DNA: TGTGCCAGCAGCCAAGAGGGACCCGCGGGATATGAGCAGTTCTTC
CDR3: CASSQEGPAGYEQFF

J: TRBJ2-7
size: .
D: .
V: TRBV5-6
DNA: TGTGCCAGCAGCCGGGACTACGAGCAGTACTTC
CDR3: CASSRDYEQYF

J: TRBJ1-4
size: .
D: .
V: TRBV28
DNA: TGTGCCAGCCTAGCAGAGGGACTGCCTAATGAAAAACTGTTTTTT
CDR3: CASLAEGLPNEKLFF

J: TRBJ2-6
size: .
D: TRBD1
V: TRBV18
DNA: TGTGCCAGCTCACCTCAAACAGGGGGTCCTGGGGCCAACGTCCTGACTTTC
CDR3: CASSPQTGGPGANVLTF

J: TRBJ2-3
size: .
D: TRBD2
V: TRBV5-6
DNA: TGTGCCAGCAGCTCCGCACCAGGGGCTAGCGGGAGCACAGATACGCAGTATTTT
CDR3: CASSSAPGASGSTDTQYF

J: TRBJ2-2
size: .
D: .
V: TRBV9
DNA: TGTGCCAGCAGCAGAGAGAACACCGGGGAGCTGTTTTTT
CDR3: CASSRENTGELFF

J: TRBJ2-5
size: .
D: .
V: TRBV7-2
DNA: TGTGCCAGCAGCTTTAGGGCGGGAGAGACCCAGTACTTC
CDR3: CASSFRAGETQYF

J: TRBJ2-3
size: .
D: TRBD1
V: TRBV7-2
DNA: TGTGCCAGCAGCTTAGGGGGACAGGGTACCCCGCAGTATTTT
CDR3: CASSLGGQGTPQYF

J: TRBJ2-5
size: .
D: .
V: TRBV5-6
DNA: TGTGCCAGCAGCTTGCGGGGCTTAGGAGGGGAGACCCAGTACTTC
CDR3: CASSLRGLGGETQYF

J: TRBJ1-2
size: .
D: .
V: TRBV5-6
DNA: TGTGCCAGCAGCTTCGGGGGGAGGGACGACTACACCTTC
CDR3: CASSFGGRDDYTF